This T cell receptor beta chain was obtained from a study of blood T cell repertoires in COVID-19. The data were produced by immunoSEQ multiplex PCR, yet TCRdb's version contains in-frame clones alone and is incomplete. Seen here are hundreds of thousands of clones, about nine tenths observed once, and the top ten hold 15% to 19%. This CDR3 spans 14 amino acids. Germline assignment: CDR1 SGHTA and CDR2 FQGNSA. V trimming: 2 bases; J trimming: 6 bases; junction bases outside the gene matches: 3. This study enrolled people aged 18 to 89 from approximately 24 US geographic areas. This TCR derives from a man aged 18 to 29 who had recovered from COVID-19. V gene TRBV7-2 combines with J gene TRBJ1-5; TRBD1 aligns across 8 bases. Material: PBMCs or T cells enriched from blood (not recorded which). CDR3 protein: CASSLQGAGQPQHF. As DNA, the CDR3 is TGTGCCAGCAGCTTACAGGGGGCGGGTCAGCCCCAGCATTTT.